This paragraph covers one T cell receptor beta chain sequence. The same CDR3 also results from other DNA sequences found in this sample. The sample is drawn from a study of shared clonotypes between healthy human individuals. CDR1 is SGHRS and CDR2 is YFSETQ in the germline V gene. This CDR3 spans 15 amino acids. After removal of 0 bases from V and 4 bases from J, the junction contained 3 bases not matched to a gene. Measured with immunoSEQ multiplex PCR; TCRdb has only the in-frame clones, and not every one. Among roughly 640,000 clones, less than 85% were seen once, and the ten largest hold approximately 1.7%. Donors were healthy HIV-negative adults without recently reported acute infections or vaccinations.

Specimen: memory CD4+ T cells sorted from blood. Subset of the sample: CD45RA-negative fraction. The TCR was taken from a woman in her 30s in good health. The chain couples TRBV5-1 to TRBJ2-1, with 8 bases aligning to TRBD2. The CDR3 DNA reads TGCGCCAGCAGCTTGGTGTCTAGCGGGTACAATGAGCAGTTCTTC. It encodes CASSLVSSGYNEQFF.